The 22 T cell receptor beta chains presented below share a single source sample, sequenced in a study of blood T cell repertoires in COVID-19. Using immunoSEQ multiplex PCR, the repertoire was profiled, and TCRdb retains in-frame clones only, with some absent. The sample includes about 230,000 clones, around 80% of them seen just once. What was sequenced was peripheral blood. The origin of the receptors is a woman older than 75 with active or convalescent COVID-19.

The chain recombines TRBV19 with TRBJ1-2, with D possibly being TRBD1 (6 bases). The V gene's germline CDR1 is LNHDA and CDR2 SQIVND (reference sequence). Trimming removed 6 bases at V and 2 bases at J, with 13 bases between. CDR3 length equals 14 residues. In DNA, the CDR3 is TGTGCCAGTAGCTCACAGGGACCGAACTATGGCTACACCTTC. Translated: CASSSQGPNYGYTF.

Comment on this clone: Distinct nucleotide sequences in the sample also encode this CDR3. This rearrangement joins TRBV5-1 to TRBJ1-2, with TRBD1 matching 7 bases. The V segment lost 4 bases and the J segment 7 bases; nucleotides outside the gene matches: 7. There are 13 residues in the CDR3. Germline CDR1 reads SGHRS; CDR2 reads YFSETQ. The CDR3 region is CASSLRQGVGYTF. Written as DNA, the CDR3 is TGCGCCAGCAGCCTGCGACAGGGAGTTGGCTACACCTTC.

The chain uses TRBV23-1 and TRBJ2-7, with 7 bases fitting TRBD2. TRBV23-1 is an ORF; its function is uncertain. The junction had 8 bases not matched to a gene; V was cut back by 7 bases and J by 5 bases. There are 13 residues in the CDR3. This CDR3 is CASTRTSCDEQYF. CDR3 bases: TGCGCCAGCACCAGGACTAGTTGCGACGAGCAGTACTTC.

This chain links TRBV7-9 with TRBJ1-4; 7 nucleotides agree with TRBD1. The germline V gene encodes CDR1 SEHNR and CDR2 FQNEAQ (reference sequence). The CDR3 length is 17 residues. The ends lost 5 bases at V and 4 bases at J; junction bases unmatched: 13. The CDR3 sequence is CASSPGQAVVGNEKLFF. CDR3 in DNA: TGTGCCAGCAGCCCTGGACAGGCTGTCGTGGGTAATGAAAAACTGTTTTTT.

This sequence joins TRBV15 and TRBJ2-4; D possibly corresponds to TRBD1 (6 bases). The ends were cut back, 4 bases at V and 2 bases at J, with 18 bases in the middle. CDR1 is LNHNV and CDR2 is YYDKDF in the germline V gene (reference sequence). CDR3 size: 17 residues. CDR3 residues: CATSIPQGLLSKNIQYF. CDR3 coding DNA: TGTGCCACCAGCATCCCACAGGGATTGCTCTCCAAAAACATTCAGTACTTC.

The chain couples TRBV5-5 to TRBJ1-2; 7 bases line up with TRBD1. Germline V gene lookup returns CDR1 SGHKS and CDR2 YYEKEE (reference sequence). J lost 4 bases, V lost 0 bases, and 6 bases had no gene match. This CDR3 has 15 amino acids. DNA of the CDR3: TGTGCCAGCAGCTTGGGACAGGGAGCCTTCTATGGCTACACCTTC. It specifies CASSLGQGAFYGYTF.

The rearrangement links TRBV3-1 (or the pseudogene TRBV3-2) to TRBJ2-3; 7 bases map to TRBD1. The V gene end was trimmed by 2 bases and the J gene end by 4 bases; junction bases not matched to a gene: 3. CDR1 is LGHDT and CDR2 is YNNKEL in the germline V gene (reference sequence). The CDR3 is 14 residues long. The chain's CDR3 is CASSQMTGPDTQYF. The CDR3 nucleotides read TGTGCCAGCAGCCAAATGACAGGGCCAGATACGCAGTATTTT.

The gene calls are TRBV20-1 and TRBJ2-3; 8 bases line up with TRBD2. The germline V gene encodes CDR1 DFQATT and CDR2 SNEGSKA (reference sequence). The CDR3 is made up of 15 amino acids. J gave up 7 bases and V 3 bases, and 12 bases lay outside the gene matches. CDR3 sequence: CSASSNSGEVNTQYF. Written as DNA, the CDR3 is TGCAGTGCTAGTAGTAATAGCGGGGAAGTAAATACGCAGTATTTT.

The rearrangement joins TRBV13 to TRBJ1-2, with D possibly TRBD1 on 6 matching bases. V lost 0 bases, J lost 8 bases, and 13 bases lay in between. The CDR3 totals 14 residues. The germline gives CDR1 PRHDT, CDR2 FYEKMQ (reference sequence). CDR3 bases: TGTGCCAGCAGCTTAGGTTGGGGGCAAGAAGGCTACACCTTC. This translates into CASSLGWGQEGYTF.

The chain joins TRBV14 to TRBJ1-1, with a possible D match to TRBD1 (5 bases). CDR1 SGHDN and CDR2 FVKESK come from the germline V gene. V was clipped by 4 bases and J by 10 bases, with 13 bases between them. There are 12 residues in the CDR3. CDR3 sequence: CASSPYQGRAFF. CDR3 nucleotides: TGTGCCAGCAGCCCATACCAGGGTCGAGCTTTCTTT. The whole variable domain, filled in from reference TRBV14 and TRBJ1-1, reads EAGVTQFPSHSVIEKGQTVTLRCDPISGHDNLYWYRRVMGKEIKFLLHFVKESKQDESGMPNNRFLAERTGGTYSTLKVQPAELEDSGVYFCASSPYQGRAFFGQGTRLTVV.

The rearrangement links TRBV7-2 to TRBJ2-3; maybe TRBD1 (6 bases). CDR3 size: 15 residues. Trimming removed 5 bases from V and 1 base from J, with 13 bases in between. Germline V gene data show CDR1 as SGHTA and CDR2 as FQGNSA. The CDR3 nucleotides read TGTGCCAGCAGCCCAGGGGCCGCCCGCACAGATACGCAGTATTTT. Protein product: CASSPGAARTDTQYF.

The V call is TRBV7-2, the J call TRBJ2-2, with a weak D call TRBD2 (6 bases). Per the germline V gene, CDR1 is SGHTA and CDR2 is FQGNSA. The CDR3 covers 15 residues. Trimming pared 5 bases from V and 2 bases from J, leaving 12 bases between. The DNA for the CDR3 is TGTGCCAGCAGCACCCCTAGCGTCAACACCGGGGAGCTGTTTTTT. Translation: CASSTPSVNTGELFF.

The chain recombines TRBV9 with TRBJ1-3; 9 bases match TRBD1. J lost 4 bases, V lost 0 bases, and 8 bases had no gene match. CDR1 and CDR2 from the germline V gene are SGDLS and YYNGEE. The CDR3 has 17 residues. DNA for the CDR3: TGTGCCAGCAGCGTAGACAGGGGGCCCCTCTCCGGAAACACCATATATTTT. As protein: CASSVDRGPLSGNTIYF.

The rearrangement joins TRBV5-1 to TRBJ2-2; weak D call: TRBD1 (6 bases). CDR1 and CDR2 (germline): SGHRS, YFSETQ. The CDR3 length is 14 residues. V was trimmed by 4 bases and J by 1 base, leaving 8 bases between them. The CDR3 loop reads CASSEGQNTGELFF. The CDR3 DNA reads as TGCGCCAGCAGCGAGGGACAGAACACCGGGGAGCTGTTTTTT.

The V and J genes are TRBV30 and TRBJ1-4; D remains ambiguous. Per the germline V gene, CDR1 is GTSNPN and CDR2 is SVGIG (reference sequence). The CDR3 covers 18 residues. V was cut by 0 bases and J by 2 bases, with 19 bases left in between. CDR3 nucleotides: TGTGCCTGGAGTGTACTTTTACAGACTATCGCTACTAATGAAAAACTGTTTTTT. Amino acid sequence: CAWSVLLQTIATNEKLFF.

V usage is TRBV4-2 and J usage is TRBJ2-5, with 12 bases aligning to TRBD2. From germline, CDR1 is LGHNA and CDR2 YNFKEQ. V gave up 4 bases and J gave up 3 bases; unmatched junction bases: 12. This CDR3 has 18 amino acids. CDR3 sequence: CASSRTGKTSGGEETQYF. CDR3 DNA sequence: TGTGCCAGCAGCCGGACCGGAAAGACTAGCGGGGGAGAAGAGACCCAGTACTTC.

This clone was recorded only once. The chain links TRBV6-5 to TRBJ2-7, with a possible D match to TRBD1 (6 bases). CDR1 MNHEY and CDR2 SVGAGI come from the germline V gene. The germline V and J ends were trimmed by 7 bases and 7 bases, with 20 bases remaining between them. This CDR3 has 14 amino acids. The CDR3 region is CASTPPGHPREQYF. CDR3 DNA sequence: TGTGCCAGCACACCTCCGGGACATCCGCGGGAGCAGTACTTC.

The genes are TRBV7-2 and TRBJ1-5; D perhaps matches TRBD1 (6 bases). CDR3 size: 17 residues. The V end was cut by 1 base, the J end by 1 base, with 14 bases between. Germline CDR1 reads SGHTA; CDR2 reads FQGNSA. CDR3 residues: CASSLGVQGRSNQPQHF. In nucleotides, the CDR3 is TGTGCCAGCAGCTTAGGGGTACAGGGACGAAGCAATCAGCCCCAGCATTTT.

The chain joins TRBV27 to TRBJ1-1; tentatively, D is TRBD1 (5 bases). Germline V gene lookup returns CDR1 MNHEY and CDR2 SMNVEV (reference sequence). V was clipped by 6 bases and J by 3 bases, with 8 bases between them. The CDR3 has 12 residues. CDR3: CASRDSYTEAFF. The CDR3 DNA follows: TGTGCCAGCAGAGACAGTTACACTGAAGCTTTCTTT.

In this sample, this clone turned up many times. The rearrangement uses TRBV4-2 and TRBJ2-2; perhaps TRBD2 as D (6 bases). The V end was cut by 1 base, the J end by 4 bases, with 16 bases between. Germline CDR1 and CDR2: LGHNA and YNFKEQ. The CDR3 extends over 17 amino acids. The CDR3 DNA reads TGTGCCAGCAGCCAAGTCGGGGGAAGGGGAGGCACCGGGGAGCTGTTTTTT. This sequence encodes CASSQVGGRGGTGELFF.

This clone was observed once. CDR3 sequence: CASSLGDPGLAGGTQYF. The DNA for the CDR3 is TGTGCCAGCAGCTTAGGGGATCCGGGACTAGCGGGAGGGACCCAGTACTTC. This chain links TRBV7-2 with TRBJ2-5; 15 nucleotides align to TRBD2. CDR3 size: 17 residues. Germline lookup yields CDR1 SGHTA and CDR2 FQGNSA. V shed 1 base and J 7 bases; nucleotides not matched to a gene: 7.

This sequence joins TRBV25-1 and TRBJ1-6, with D tentatively TRBD1 (6 bases). The CDR3 length is 16 residues. V was cut by 3 bases and J by 6 bases, with 15 bases left in between. Germline V lookup: CDR1 MGHDK, CDR2 SYGVNS. The CDR3 coding sequence is TGTGCCAGCAGTGATCAACGACAGGTCGTTAATTCACCCCTCCACTTT. Amino acid sequence: CASSDQRQVVNSPLHF.